The 23 T cell receptor beta chains below were found in one sample sequenced in a study of blood T cells in healthy people across ages. For the second PCR, which ran for about 7 to 12 cycles, a sample-barcoded 5' primer and a J-beta primer mix were used. From the 5' RACE reads, TCRdb called clonotypes with MiXCR, one entry per CDR3 protein. The repertoire consists of under 1 million distinct CDR3 sequences, with approximately 44% occurring once and the leading ten covering about a fifth. The sequenced material came from blood. All receptors come from a man in his sixties in good health.

This clonotype was counted between two and nine times. The chain's CDR3 is CSAPKSYGYTF. The DNA of the CDR3 is TGCAGTGCCCCAAAATCGTATGGCTACACCTTC. The gene calls are TRBV20-1 and TRBJ1-2; D not resolved. This CDR3 is 11 amino acids long. Germline CDR1 reads DFQATT; CDR2 reads SNEGSKA (reference sequence). Trimming removed 6 bases from V and 5 bases from J, with 10 bases in between.

The J gene is TRBJ2-1, the V gene TRBV3-1; D remains ambiguous. The CDR3 is 16 amino acids. Germline V CDR1 and CDR2: LGHDT, YNNKEL (reference sequence). V was pared by 1 base and J by 0 bases, with 10 bases between. The CDR3 region has the DNA TGTGCCAGCAGCCAAGGACTCTGGAGCTCCTACAATGAGCAGTTCTTC. This codes for CASSQGLWSSYNEQFF.

The V gene is TRBV5-4, the J gene TRBJ1-2; TRBD1 agrees at 7 bases. The CDR3 is made up of 14 amino acids. Germline V gene data show CDR1 as SGHNT and CDR2 as YYREEE (reference sequence). V lost 5 bases and J lost 5; bases outside the gene matches: 9. Here the CDR3 reads CASRLTGSLYGYTF. CDR3 nucleotides: TGTGCCAGCAGATTGACAGGGTCCCTATATGGCTACACCTTC.

V usage is TRBV6-1 and J usage is TRBJ1-2; D not resolved. The V gene lost 5 bases and the J gene lost 10 bases, with 14 bases spanning the gap. The CDR3 is 12 residues long. Germline lookup yields CDR1 MNHNS and CDR2 SASEGT. The DNA of the CDR3 is TGTGCCAGCAGTACCCCGTCGGCGCACTACACCTTC. Its translation is CASSTPSAHYTF.

The sample holds a few counts of this clonotype. The chain couples TRBV4-3 to TRBJ2-7; D is perhaps TRBD1 or TRBD2 (5 bases each). The CDR3 has 14 residues. The germline V gene has CDR1 LGHNA and CDR2 YSLEER. Trimming removed 0 bases at V and 2 bases at J, with 8 bases between. CDR3 sequence (DNA): TGCGCCAGCAGCCAAGATAAGGGACCCTACGAGCAGTACTTC. Protein: CASSQDKGPYEQYF.

This clonotype was found a few times. J is TRBJ2-3 and V is TRBV3-1, with D possibly TRBD2 on 7 matching bases. V lost 0 bases to trimming and J lost 6 bases, with 13 bases between them. The germline gives CDR1 LGHDT, CDR2 YNNKEL (reference sequence). This CDR3 has 15 amino acids. The CDR3 nucleotides read TGTGCCAGCAGCCAAGAAGGAGGGGGGGACGATACGCAGTATTTT. Protein sequence: CASSQEGGGDDTQYF.

The chain recombines TRBV12-3 or TRBV12-4 with TRBJ2-5; TRBD2 aligns across 12 bases. After removal of 1 base from V and 1 base from J, the junction contained 4 bases not matched to a gene. The CDR3 totals 17 residues. This CDR3 is CASSLELAGGLQETQYF. The CDR3, as DNA: TGTGCCAGCAGTTTAGAACTAGCGGGGGGCCTCCAAGAGACCCAGTACTTC.

The V and J genes are TRBV11-2 and TRBJ2-1; possibly TRBD2 for D (6 bases). This CDR3 has 16 residues. Germline loops: CDR1 SGHAT, CDR2 FQNNGV. Trimming left V 5 bases short and J 2 bases short, with 16 bases between. DNA for the CDR3: TGTGCCAGCAGCCCGTCTTTCGGCGGGGCCTACAATGAGCAGTTCTTC. Amino acid sequence: CASSPSFGGAYNEQFF.

This clonotype was observed a few times. This chain joins TRBV7-2 and TRBJ2-2, with 7 bases that match TRBD1. This CDR3 is built from 15 residues. V lost 5 bases and J lost 4; bases outside the gene matches: 7. Germline V gives CDR1 SGHTA, CDR2 FQGNSA. The CDR3 loop is CASSTGQAFTGELFF. The CDR3 nucleotides are TGTGCCAGCAGCACAGGACAGGCGTTCACCGGGGAGCTGTTTTTT.

The chain recombines TRBV4-1 with TRBJ1-2; D not resolved. The V gene's germline CDR1 is MGHRA and CDR2 YSYEKL. There are 15 residues in the CDR3. With 0 bases removed from V and 4 bases from J, the gap between germline ends came to 12 bases. CDR3 DNA: TGCGCCAGCAGCCAAGATATTAGACCGGTCTATGGCTACACCTTC. This encodes CASSQDIRPVYGYTF.

This chain links TRBV6-5 with TRBJ2-2, with D possibly matching TRBD1 (7 bases). Germline values: CDR1 MNHEY, CDR2 SVGAGI. The CDR3 spans 16 residues. The V and J ends lost 2 bases and 5 bases respectively, with 15 bases between them. The CDR3 here is CASSYGGGGRTGELFF. CDR3 DNA: TGTGCCAGCAGTTACGGTGGAGGGGGCAGGACCGGGGAGCTGTTTTTT.

V usage is TRBV4-3 and J usage is TRBJ1-4, with a weak D call TRBD1 (6 bases). The germline V and J ends were trimmed by 1 base and 3 bases, with 12 bases remaining between them. Germline V gene sequence: CDR1 LGHNA, CDR2 YSLEER. CDR3 length: 16 amino acids. DNA of the CDR3: TGCGCCAGCAGCCAAGGGAACAGGGCGGCTAATGAAAAACTGTTTTTT. Translated, it gives CASSQGNRAANEKLFF.

The CDR3 region has the DNA TGTGCCAGCAGCGCCTGGGGACAAGAGACCCAGTACTTC. This translates into CASSAWGQETQYF. V gene TRBV7-6 combines with J gene TRBJ2-5; no definite D call. Germline V gives CDR1 SGHVS, CDR2 FNYEAQ. Trimming took 5 bases from V and 2 from J, leaving 9 bases between them. The CDR3 is made up of 13 amino acids.

This sequence joins TRBV4-1 and TRBJ2-1; D ambiguous. CDR1 and CDR2 from the germline V gene are MGHRA and YSYEKL. The CDR3 has 16 residues. The germline V and J ends were trimmed by 0 bases and 5 bases, with 14 bases remaining between them. The CDR3 DNA follows: TGCGCCAGCAGCCAAGATGATCGAGCGAGAAACAATGAGCAGTTCTTC. It yields the protein CASSQDDRARNNEQFF.

The rearrangement links TRBV21-1 to TRBJ1-5. TRBV21-1 is marked as a pseudogene. This CDR3 is built from 12 residues. The CDR3 region is CASIQRAQPQHF. CDR3 sequence (DNA): TGTGCCAGCATACAACGGGCTCAGCCCCAGCATTTT.

J is TRBJ2-2 and V is TRBV20-1; D is unclear. Trimming took off 3 bases at V and 3 bases at J, with 11 bases between the two ends. CDR3 length equals 14 residues. Per germline, CDR1 DFQATT and CDR2 SNEGSKA (reference sequence). In DNA form, the CDR3 reads TGCAGTGCTAGTTTGGGTTCGGACACCGGGGAGCTGTTTTTT. This encodes CSASLGSDTGELFF.

The chain uses TRBV9 and TRBJ2-1; D ambiguous. Trimming pared 4 bases from V and 10 bases from J, leaving 18 bases between. CDR1 is SGDLS and CDR2 is YYNGEE in the germline V gene. This CDR3 has 14 residues. The CDR3 sequence: CASSPLKLRYEQFF. The CDR3 DNA reads as TGTGCCAGCAGCCCCCTGAAGCTTCGCTACGAGCAGTTCTTC.

V and J are TRBV2 and TRBJ1-1; 8 nucleotides agree with TRBD1. In germline, CDR1 is SNHLY, CDR2 FYNNEI. The junction had 6 bases not matched to a gene; V was cut back by 5 bases and J by 4 bases. The CDR3 runs to 14 residues. DNA of the CDR3: TGTGCCAGCAGTCCCAGGGGGCGCATCACTGAAGCTTTCTTT. This sequence encodes CASSPRGRITEAFF.

The gene calls are TRBV7-9 and TRBJ2-7; D perhaps matches TRBD2 (5 bases). The V gene lost 7 bases and the J gene lost 2 bases, with 18 bases spanning the gap. The germline gives CDR1 SEHNR, CDR2 FQNEAQ (reference sequence). This CDR3 spans 15 amino acids. The CDR3 sequence: CASIPPATGTYEQYF. The CDR3, as DNA: TGTGCCAGCATCCCCCCGGCGACCGGGACCTACGAGCAGTACTTC.

About this clonotype: One end of the junction does not line up with germline, which may come from a read error. The V gene is TRBV29-1, the J gene TRBJ1-1, with D possibly being TRBD1 (6 bases). The CDR3 runs 12 residues. The germline V gene encodes CDR1 SQVTM and CDR2 ANQGSEA. CDR3 DNA: TGCAGCGTTCGGCAGGGGAACTCTGAAGCTTTCTTT. Translation gives CSVRQGNSEAFF.

This chain connects TRBV10-3 to TRBJ2-7, with 11 nucleotides matching TRBD2. CDR1 ENHRY and CDR2 SYGVKD come from the germline V gene. V shed 10 bases, J shed 4 bases, and the junction held 15 bases outside the gene matches. This CDR3 has 16 amino acids. The CDR3 here is CATAPLAGGPHYEQYF. The CDR3 DNA sequence: TGTGCCACGGCACCATTAGCGGGGGGGCCGCATTACGAGCAGTACTTC.

Remarks on this clonotype: At one end the junction does not follow the germline gene, possibly because of a read error. V usage is TRBV7-8 and J usage is TRBJ2-6; D might be TRBD1 or TRBD2, each matching 5 bases. The CDR3 is 17 amino acids. Germline CDR1 and CDR2: SGHVS and FQNEAQ. CDR3 sequence: CASSKRGMGDGASVLTF. The DNA for the CDR3 is TGTGCCAGCAGCAAGCGAGGAATGGGGGATGGGGCCAGCGTCCTGACTTTC.

V usage is TRBV10-3 and J usage is TRBJ2-1; TRBD2 matches at 7 bases. The CDR3 consists of 16 residues. Germline-derived CDR1 and CDR2 are ENHRY and SYGVKD. The J segment lost 0 bases and the V segment lost 3 bases, leaving 5 bases of the junction unmatched. DNA of the CDR3: TGTGCCATCAGTGAACCCGGGGGGAGCTCCTACAATGAGCAGTTCTTC. Protein product: CAISEPGGSSYNEQFF.